This is a list of T cell receptor beta chains from one sample in a study of T cell responses to AZD1222 COVID-19 vaccine. Only in-frame clones appear in the TCRdb table, and some are missing; sequencing was by immunoSEQ multiplex PCR. The sample holds under 150,000 clones, 92% seen once. The sample in question was peripheral blood, obtained on day 0 of AZD1222 vaccination. The origin of the receptors is an adult in good health. CDR3s include the opening cysteine and the closing phenylalanine or tryptophan. Fields, in order: D gene, V gene, clone size, J gene, CDR3 DNA, CDR3 protein. The D gene is left open where the match is weak. Not every row has a clone size; where given, it reads once, few, many or a size class.

d_gene: TRBD1
v_gene: TRBV7-9
abundance: once
j_gene: TRBJ1-4
CDR3nt: TGTGCCAGCAGCTTAGGGGGGACAGCCAGGGAAAAACTGTTTTTT
CDR3aa: CASSLGGTAREKLFF

d_gene: TRBD1
v_gene: TRBV5-1
abundance: -
j_gene: TRBJ1-5
CDR3nt: TGCGCCAGCAGCTTGGCGGGACAGCTCAATCAGCCCCAGCATTTT
CDR3aa: CASSLAGQLNQPQHF

d_gene: -
v_gene: TRBV28
abundance: -
j_gene: TRBJ1-2
CDR3nt: TGTGCCAGCACCCGAGACGGTACGAACTATGGCTACACCTTC
CDR3aa: CASTRDGTNYGYTF

d_gene: TRBD1
v_gene: TRBV15
abundance: -
j_gene: TRBJ1-5
CDR3nt: TGTGCCACCAGAAAGTGGGACAGAGATCAGCCCCAGCATTTT
CDR3aa: CATRKWDRDQPQHF

d_gene: TRBD1
v_gene: TRBV14
abundance: -
j_gene: TRBJ1-2
CDR3nt: TGTGCCAGCAGCCCCCTAGACAGGGCGCTTGCCCCTTATGGCTACACCTTC
CDR3aa: CASSPLDRALAPYGYTF

d_gene: TRBD2
v_gene: TRBV14
abundance: -
j_gene: TRBJ2-3
CDR3nt: TGTGCCAGCAGCCAAGTAGCGGGAGTAACAGATACGCAGTATTTT
CDR3aa: CASSQVAGVTDTQYF

d_gene: -
v_gene: TRBV28
abundance: -
j_gene: TRBJ2-7
CDR3nt: TGTGCCAGCAGTTTACAAGGCAGAGCCTACGAGCAGTACTTC
CDR3aa: CASSLQGRAYEQYF

d_gene: TRBD2
v_gene: TRBV13
abundance: -
j_gene: TRBJ2-7
CDR3nt: TGTGCCAGCAGCCAAACTATTGGCGGGAGGTTCTTCGAGCAGTACTTC
CDR3aa: CASSQTIGGRFFEQYF

d_gene: TRBD1
v_gene: TRBV2
abundance: -
j_gene: TRBJ1-4
CDR3nt: TGTGCCAGCAGCAAACAGGGGGCGCGTGATGAAAAACTGTTTTTT
CDR3aa: CASSKQGARDEKLFF

d_gene: TRBD2
v_gene: TRBV5-4
abundance: -
j_gene: TRBJ2-5
CDR3nt: TGTGCCAGCAGCTTGAAGGGGAGGACTAGCGAAAGGGGAAAGACCCAGTACTTC
CDR3aa: CASSLKGRTSERGKTQYF

d_gene: TRBD2
v_gene: TRBV19
abundance: -
j_gene: TRBJ2-1
CDR3nt: TGTGCCAGTAGTATATTTGGTGTTAGCGGGGCACCACACAATGAGCAGTTCTTC
CDR3aa: CASSIFGVSGAPHNEQFF

d_gene: TRBD2
v_gene: TRBV3-1/TRBV3-2
abundance: -
j_gene: TRBJ2-4
CDR3nt: TGTGCCACCGGGGGGGCCAAAAACATTCAGTACTTC
CDR3aa: CATGGAKNIQYF

d_gene: -
v_gene: TRBV5-1
abundance: once
j_gene: TRBJ2-3
CDR3nt: TGCGCCAGCCGCGGGGGCCCTAGCACAGATACGCAGTATTTT
CDR3aa: CASRGGPSTDTQYF

d_gene: -
v_gene: TRBV7-6
abundance: -
j_gene: TRBJ2-3
CDR3nt: TGTGCCAGCAGCTTAAGTGAGGGGCGTATAACAGATACGCAGTATTTT
CDR3aa: CASSLSEGRITDTQYF

d_gene: -
v_gene: TRBV7-8
abundance: -
j_gene: TRBJ2-3
CDR3nt: TGTGCCAGCGACCTGGCCGCCGGGCCTAGCACAGATACGCAGTATTTT
CDR3aa: CASDLAAGPSTDTQYF

d_gene: -
v_gene: TRBV6-1
abundance: few
j_gene: TRBJ1-3
CDR3nt: TGTGCCAGCAGTGAAGAACAAAGCTGGAACACCATATATTTT
CDR3aa: CASSEEQSWNTIYF

d_gene: -
v_gene: TRBV30
abundance: -
j_gene: TRBJ2-1
CDR3nt: TGTGCCTGGACCGAGAGGGTACCGGCCAATGAGCAGTTCTTC
CDR3aa: CAWTERVPANEQFF

d_gene: TRBD1
v_gene: TRBV27
abundance: -
j_gene: TRBJ2-7
CDR3nt: TGTGCCAGCAGTTTATCGCAGGGGGTGGCCTACGAGCAGTACTTC
CDR3aa: CASSLSQGVAYEQYF

d_gene: -
v_gene: TRBV2
abundance: -
j_gene: TRBJ1-4
CDR3nt: TGTGCCAGCAGCCCCAGGGGTGATAATGAAAAACTGTTTTTT
CDR3aa: CASSPRGDNEKLFF

d_gene: TRBD2
v_gene: TRBV13
abundance: -
j_gene: TRBJ2-7
CDR3nt: TGTGCCAGCACCAGTCAGACTAGCGGGGTTTACTACGAGCAGTACTTC
CDR3aa: CASTSQTSGVYYEQYF

d_gene: TRBD2
v_gene: TRBV19
abundance: once
j_gene: TRBJ2-1
CDR3nt: TGTGCCAGTAGTATATCGGGACTAGCGGGACCCTACAATGAGCAGTTCTTC
CDR3aa: CASSISGLAGPYNEQFF

d_gene: TRBD1
v_gene: TRBV7-7
abundance: -
j_gene: TRBJ1-1
CDR3nt: TGTGCCAGCAGCCGGCTCCCAAGGGGGCCTGAAGCTTTCTTT
CDR3aa: CASSRLPRGPEAFF

d_gene: -
v_gene: TRBV25-1
abundance: -
j_gene: TRBJ1-3
CDR3nt: TGTGCCAGCAGTACCCCTGGGGGGAACACCATATATTTT
CDR3aa: CASSTPGGNTIYF

d_gene: -
v_gene: TRBV5-1
abundance: -
j_gene: TRBJ2-7
CDR3nt: TGCGCCAGCAGCTTGGGGGTTCTGAGCCCCCAAGGCTACGAGCAGTACTTC
CDR3aa: CASSLGVLSPQGYEQYF

d_gene: -
v_gene: TRBV30
abundance: -
j_gene: TRBJ2-1
CDR3nt: TGTGCCTGGGGGAGGAGGCGGAACAATGAGCAGTTCTTC
CDR3aa: CAWGRRRNNEQFF

d_gene: -
v_gene: TRBV7-9
abundance: -
j_gene: TRBJ2-3
CDR3nt: TGTGCCAGCAGAGGGGCGGGAGATACGCAGTATTTT
CDR3aa: CASRGAGDTQYF

d_gene: -
v_gene: TRBV28
abundance: -
j_gene: TRBJ2-7
CDR3nt: TGTGCCAGCAGTTTATCAGGGAGTGACGAGCAGTACTTC
CDR3aa: CASSLSGSDEQYF

d_gene: -
v_gene: TRBV2
abundance: -
j_gene: TRBJ1-6
CDR3nt: TGTGCCAGCAGTGTTGACTCCCCACGTGGTAATTCACCCCTCCACTTT
CDR3aa: CASSVDSPRGNSPLHF

d_gene: -
v_gene: TRBV7-8
abundance: -
j_gene: TRBJ1-1
CDR3nt: TGTGCCAGCAGCTTAGAGGGGGTAAATTTGAACACTGAAGCTTTCTTT
CDR3aa: CASSLEGVNLNTEAFF